This T cell receptor beta chain comes out of a study of shared clonotypes between healthy human individuals. Germline CDR1 reads LNHDA; CDR2 reads SQIVND (reference sequence). This CDR3 contains 18 residues. V was clipped by 2 bases and J by 4 bases; unmatched bases: 12. Assay used: immunoSEQ multiplex PCR; TCRdb lists only in-frame clones, some missing. The table records some 1,100,000 clones, approximately 78% of them present only once. The chain couples TRBV19 to TRBJ1-4; 8 bases line up with TRBD1. The sequence was collected from a man between 18 and 29 years old in good health. Some clones in this sample may be carry-over from other donors' samples. Sequenced input: memory CD4+ T cells from PBMCs. Subset given: CD45RA-negative fraction. The CDR3 is CASSISPRTGTYNEKLFF. The DNA for the CDR3 is TGTGCCAGTAGTATATCACCCCGGACAGGGACTTATAATGAAAAACTGTTTTTT.